The T cell receptor beta chain described here comes from a study of cytomegalovirus exposure and HLA in healthy donors. Study background: Within the Caucasian-associated ancestry cluster were 81% of the roughly 430 genotyped donors.

This CDR3 contains 13 residues. From germline, CDR1 is MNHNY and CDR2 SVGAGI (reference sequence). The germline V and J ends were trimmed by 0 bases and 5 bases, with 7 bases remaining between them. Comments on this clone: Its antigen is not identified.

13 Jbeta primers and 60 Vbeta primers were used for the PCR. Measured with immunoSEQ multiplex PCR; TCRdb has only the in-frame clones, and not every one. The repertoire holds over 150,000 clones, 80% seen once, with around 13% in the top ten. Study outcomes and limitations: The majority of TCR sequences were rare, yet some public TCRs appeared in many donors. A later analysis showed TCR association rates differing by HLA locus, peaking at DRB1 and lowest at HLA-C. In vitro work confirmed that a few CMV-associated chains recognize CMV antigens.

Sequenced: PBMCs. The rearrangement joins TRBV6-6 to TRBJ2-5; D uncertain. This clonotype was obtained from a man between 25 and 39 years old in good health and CMV-seropositive. CDR3 DNA sequence: TGTGCCAGCAGTTACTCTACACGCGAGACCCAGTACTTC. Amino acid sequence: CASSYSTRETQYF.